Each of the 14 T cell receptor beta chains below was sequenced from the same sample in a study of low-dose radiotherapy and immunotherapy resistance in tumors. TRAV and TRBV primers primed cDNA for both TCRalpha and TCRbeta. TCRs were amplified for approximately 22 PCR cycles with a constant-region primer and V-primer adapter. TCRdb re-derived calls from the reads in MiXCR, one entry per CDR3 protein. The repertoire consists of about 10,000 distinct CDR3 sequences, with approximately 51% occurring once and the leading ten covering 8% to 10%. Receptor source: a human donor with advanced metastatic prostate, ovarian, gallbladder or colorectal cancer (not recorded which). This table probably holds off-target reads from a library built for another chain.

The chain carries TRBV6-8 and TRBJ2-1; D might be TRBD1 or TRBD2, each matching 6 bases. The CDR3 has 13 amino acids. V lost 6 bases and J 10 bases, leaving 16 bases between the germline ends. Germline loops: CDR1 MNHGY, CDR2 SAAAGT. The CDR3 DNA reads as TGTGCCAGCAGAAAGAGGGGGGTAGGGGAGCAGTTCTTC. The encoded protein is CASRKRGVGEQFF.

This clonotype was detected a few times. The V gene is TRBV5-1, the J gene TRBJ1-2; D ambiguous. The V end was cut by 0 bases, the J end by 3 bases, with 12 bases between. Looked up from germline, CDR1 is SGHRS and CDR2 is YFSETQ. The CDR3 is made up of 15 amino acids. Here the CDR3 DNA reads TGCGCCAGCAGCTTGGATTCAACGACACACTATGGCTACACCTTC. Translated: CASSLDSTTHYGYTF.

The chain is built from TRBV7-2 and TRBJ2-7; D gene uncertain. The CDR3 runs to 12 residues. V dropped 5 bases and J dropped 5 bases, with 10 bases sitting between them. CDR1 is SGHTA, CDR2 FQGNSA, per germline. The CDR3 sequence: CASSRVRDEQYF. CDR3 nucleotides: TGTGCCAGCAGCAGGGTACGGGACGAGCAGTACTTC.

This clonotype was seen a handful of times. The chain recombines TRBV25-1 with TRBJ1-1; D unresolved. The germline V gene encodes CDR1 MGHDK and CDR2 SYGVNS. The CDR3 is 15 residues long. Trimming left V 5 bases short and J 6 bases short, with 19 bases between. CDR3 protein: CASSTMGTVPPEAFF. The CDR3, as DNA: TGTGCCAGCAGTACCATGGGAACAGTTCCTCCTGAAGCTTTCTTT.

The chain has TRBV10-3 and TRBJ2-1; D unresolved. The germline V and J ends were trimmed by 0 bases and 8 bases, with 5 bases remaining between them. There are 12 residues in the CDR3. Germline loops: CDR1 ENHRY, CDR2 SYGVKD. CDR3 DNA: TGTGCCATCAGTGAGTCTAGCCATGAGCAGTTCTTC. It is translated as CAISESSHEQFF.

The chain couples TRBV14 to TRBJ2-1, with 12 bases that match TRBD2. Germline V gives CDR1 SGHDN, CDR2 FVKESK. Losses at the gene ends were 4 bases for V and 0 bases for J; bases not matched to a gene: 4. The CDR3 is 17 residues long. The CDR3 DNA follows: TGTGCCAGCAGCCTACTAGCGGGAGGTTTCTCCTACAATGAGCAGTTCTTC. Translated, it gives CASSLLAGGFSYNEQFF.

The V call is TRBV10-2, the J call TRBJ2-7, with TRBD1 identical over 9 bases. CDR3 length: 13 residues. Germline CDR1 is WSHSY and CDR2 is SAAADI. V trimming: 6 bases; J trimming: 4 bases; junction bases outside the gene matches: 4. CDR3 loop: CASSGTGQYEQYF. CDR3 DNA sequence: TGCGCCAGCAGCGGGACAGGGCAATACGAGCAGTACTTC.

V usage is TRBV5-8 and J usage is TRBJ2-5; TRBD1 matches at 7 bases. Unmatched junction bases numbered 6, after V lost 0 bases and J lost 1 base. Germline values: CDR1 SGHTS, CDR2 YDEGEE. This CDR3 has 16 residues. The CDR3 protein is CASSLARQGGQETQYF. The DNA of the CDR3 is TGTGCCAGCAGCTTGGCCAGACAGGGCGGCCAAGAGACCCAGTACTTC.

This clonotype has only one observation. The genes are TRBV7-9 and TRBJ2-2, with TRBD2 matching over 12 bases. The CDR3 spans 18 residues. V lost 5 bases, J lost 0 bases, and 7 bases stayed unmatched. Germline V CDR1 and CDR2: SEHNR, FQNEAQ (reference sequence). In DNA, the CDR3 is TGTGCCAGCAGCCCACGACTAGCGGGGGCCACGAACACCGGGGAGCTGTTTTTT. This sequence encodes CASSPRLAGATNTGELFF.

The rearrangement uses TRBV2 and TRBJ2-7; a weak D match, TRBD1 (5 bases). The CDR3 totals 13 residues. The V end lost 3 bases, the J end lost 7 bases, and 13 bases lay between the germline ends. CDR1 SNHLY and CDR2 FYNNEI come from the germline V gene. This CDR3 reads CASSEPGPGEQYF. The CDR3 bases are TGTGCCAGCAGTGAGCCAGGGCCTGGGGAGCAGTACTTC.

This clonotype has a handful of counts. CDR3 residues: CASRRGPVEQYF. For the CDR3, the DNA is TGTGCCAGCAGAAGAGGTCCAGTCGAGCAGTACTTC. V usage is TRBV2 and J usage is TRBJ2-7, with D uncertain. The length of the CDR3 is 12 residues. Germline V gene data show CDR1 as SNHLY and CDR2 as FYNNEI. V gave up 6 bases and J gave up 6 bases, with 12 bases separating them.

The chain couples TRBV3-1 to TRBJ2-5; 9 positions match TRBD2. Per the germline V gene, CDR1 is LGHDT and CDR2 is YNNKEL (reference sequence). The CDR3 spans 16 residues. The V segment lost 0 bases and the J segment 4 bases; nucleotides outside the gene matches: 6. The DNA for the CDR3 is TGTGCCAGCAGCCAAGATCAAGCGGGGGGAGGAGAGACCCAGTACTTC. Amino acids: CASSQDQAGGGETQYF.

The chain joins TRBV7-2 to TRBJ2-1, with TRBD1 matching over 8 bases. The CDR3 loop spans 16 amino acids. CDR1 SGHTA and CDR2 FQGNSA come from the germline V gene. Losses at the gene ends were 3 bases for V and 0 bases for J; bases not matched to a gene: 4. The CDR3 sequence: CASSLDRAFSYNEQFF. CDR3 nucleotide sequence: TGTGCCAGCAGCTTGGACAGGGCATTCTCCTACAATGAGCAGTTCTTC.

This chain links TRBV6-5 with TRBJ1-5; TRBD1 aligns across 10 bases. The germline CDR1 and CDR2 sequences are MNHEY and SVGAGI. V lost 2 bases, J lost 6 bases, and 4 bases stayed unmatched. The CDR3 sequence is 15 residues long. CDR3 residues: CASSYKTGGGQPQHF. CDR3 nucleotides: TGTGCCAGCAGTTACAAGACAGGGGGCGGTCAGCCCCAGCATTTT.